Included here is one TCR beta chain sequence, with context. Its antigen remains unknown. The source of the sample is a study of coeliac disease. Looking at the study overall: The study queried TRBV7-2 bias without high-resolution HLA data. General study results and limits: Intraepithelial and lamina propria fractions were not highly pure, so cross-contamination was possible. Of coeliac lamina propria samples, about 55% of the 18 held published gliadin-specific TRB sequences, versus 1 of 6 controls. Lower clonality than controls marked TRB and TRG repertoires from active celiac intraepithelial and lamina propria samples.

The CDR3 length is 15 residues. Germline CDR1 and CDR2: MDHEN and SYDVKM. Trimming stripped 6 bases from V and 1 base from J, with 15 bases between. Clones were read by immunoSEQ multiplex PCR, and TCRdb kept only the in-frame ones, dropping some. The table records around 3,900 clones, 60% to 75% of them present only once. Sequencing was done on a sample of lymphocytes from the gut lamina propria. The TCR originated in a woman in her thirties without celiac disease. The chain links TRBV28 to TRBJ2-5, with D perhaps matching TRBD1 (6 bases). DNA for the CDR3: TGTGCCAGCAGCTTGACAGGAGTGTTCCAAGAGACCCAGTACTTC. Translation gives CASSLTGVFQETQYF.